This T cell receptor (beta chain) came from a study of T cells in women clearing cervical HPV infection. Notes on the study in general: Combining TCR richness with V gene abundances gave 0.65 to 0.85 AUC.

Data came from immunoSEQ multiplex PCR; TCRdb stores just in-frame clones and leaves some out. The listing contains 25,000 to 35,000 clones. Points on this clone: Its antigen remains unknown.

The origin of this receptor is a woman aged 18 to 75 with a cervical HPV16 infection that either progressed to CIN3+ or cleared (not recorded which). Input material: blood buffy coat.

The sequenced part of the CDR3 DNA is TGTGCCAGCAGTCCTCGCACAGGAGGTGACGAAAAG. This codes for CASSPRTGGDEK. The complete CDR3 sequence is CASSPRTGGDEKLFF. V is TRBV7-6 and J is TRBJ2-2; D tentatively reads TRBD1 or TRBD2 (5 bases each). The read gets to within 3 residues of the CDR3 end, and the germline J gene fills in the rest. Germline V gene data show CDR1 as SGHVS and CDR2 as FNYEAQ. The CDR3 is made up of 15 amino acids.